This TCR beta chain was captured in a study of T cells expressing NK-cell markers. Study as a whole: It was from sorted CD3+CD56+NKG2C+, CD3+CD56+NKG2C- and CD3+CD56-NKG2C+ T cells that TCR beta repertoires came.

The CDR3 runs 15 residues. Germline CDR1 reads SNHLY; CDR2 reads FYNNEI. Worth noting for this clonotype: The antigen remains unidentified.

Study-wide findings and caveats: The leading position in the CD3+CD56-NKG2C+ fraction of a handful of donors also went to these clonotypes. Dominant NKG2C+ clonotypes in six donors made up about 1.0-7.0% of CD8+ T cells.

Reprocessing the 5' RACE reads, TCRdb reports a single entry for every CDR3 protein and omits DNA. The sample table sets out about 180,000 distinct CDR3 sequences. V and J are TRBV2 and TRBJ2-1; the TCRdb call, TRBD2, lacks DNA for checking. Material: blood T cells: a sorted CD56 or NKG2C T cell subset, CD4+ or CD8+ T cells, or bulk PBMC T cells (not recorded which). The origin of this receptor is a man between 18 and 69 years old in good health. Here the CDR3 reads CASSVTSGDLAEQFF.